The 9 T cell receptor beta chains listed next were all sequenced from one sample in a study of blood T cell repertoires in COVID-19. Here immunoSEQ multiplex PCR was the method, and the copy in TCRdb shows in-frame clones only, minus some. The data show around 46,000 clones, 80% to 90% seen once. Sequencing was performed on peripheral blood. The receptor source for this set is a man aged 45 to 65 with acute or convalescent COVID-19.

This chain's CDR3 is CASSAEAGTTEAFF. The CDR3 DNA sequence: TGTGCCAGCAGCGCTGAAGCAGGAACAACTGAAGCTTTCTTT. V usage is TRBV7-2 and J usage is TRBJ1-1, with D unclear. Germline-derived CDR1 and CDR2 are SGHTA and FQGNSA. The CDR3 is made up of 14 amino acids. The V gene lost 5 bases and the J gene lost 5 bases, with 15 bases spanning the gap.

This chain connects TRBV19 to TRBJ1-1; 10 nucleotides agree with TRBD1. J lost 4 bases, V lost 6 bases, and 8 bases had no gene match. This CDR3 has 15 amino acids. In germline, CDR1 is LNHDA, CDR2 SQIVND (reference sequence). CDR3 region: CASSPGTGVVTEAFF. CDR3 DNA sequence: TGTGCCAGTAGCCCCGGGACAGGGGTGGTCACTGAAGCTTTCTTT.

The chain carries TRBV7-3 and TRBJ2-2; TRBD2 matches 10 bases. Trimming took 5 bases from V and 1 from J; bases not matched to a gene: 4. CDR1 and CDR2 from the germline V gene are SGHTA and FQGTGA. The CDR3 sequence is 16 residues long. The CDR3 bases are TGTGCCAGCAGCCCGAGACTAGCGGGGAACACCGGGGAGCTGTTTTTT. It encodes CASSPRLAGNTGELFF. Full variable domain (remainder filled in from reference TRBV7-3 and TRBJ2-2): GAGVSQTPSNKVTEKGKYVELRCDPISGHTALYWYRQSLGQGPEFLIYFQGTGAADDSGLPNDRFFAVRPEGSVSTLKIQRTERGDSAVYLCASSPRLAGNTGELFFGEGSRLTVL.

The chain couples TRBV9 to TRBJ1-3, with D maybe TRBD1 (6 bases). Trimming pared 6 bases from V and 2 bases from J, leaving 24 bases between. Germline V gene lookup returns CDR1 SGDLS and CDR2 YYNGEE. The CDR3 loop spans 18 amino acids. The CDR3 sequence is CASIPNLQGVFPGNTIYF. The CDR3 DNA reads as TGTGCCAGCATCCCGAATCTACAGGGAGTTTTTCCTGGAAACACCATATATTTT.

This rearrangement joins TRBV5-1 to TRBJ2-1; TRBD1 agrees at 9 bases. CDR1 SGHRS and CDR2 YFSETQ come from the germline V gene. V lost 3 bases, J lost 6 bases, and 10 bases stayed unmatched. This CDR3 has 16 amino acids. CDR3: CASSWGQGSGGNEQFF. The CDR3 DNA is TGCGCCAGCAGCTGGGGACAGGGTTCGGGGGGCAATGAGCAGTTCTTC.

CDR3 in DNA: TGTGCTAGTGGGGGCGGACAGGGTGAGATTGGTGGCTACACCTTC. Protein sequence: CASGGGQGEIGGYTF. This sequence joins TRBV12-5 and TRBJ1-2, with 8 bases that match TRBD1. The junction had 13 bases not matched to a gene; V was cut back by 6 bases and J by 7 bases. CDR1 and CDR2 from the germline V gene are LGHNT and FRNRAP. The CDR3 consists of 15 residues.

The rearrangement uses TRBV6-5 and TRBJ1-4, with D possibly being TRBD1 (6 bases). The germline gives CDR1 MNHEY, CDR2 SVGAGI. The CDR3 is made up of 14 amino acids. V dropped 6 bases and J dropped 0 bases, with 8 bases sitting between them. CDR3 amino acids: CASRDSATNEKLFF. The CDR3 region has the DNA TGTGCCAGCAGGGACAGCGCAACTAATGAAAAACTGTTTTTT.

The chain uses TRBV6-6 and TRBJ2-3, with unresolved D. The V and J ends lost 2 bases and 6 bases respectively, with 12 bases between them. CDR3 length: 14 residues. CDR1 is MNHNY and CDR2 is SVGAGI in the germline V gene (reference sequence). The CDR3, as DNA: TGTGCCAGCAGTTACGTATCCATTGAGGATACGCAGTATTTT. It yields the protein CASSYVSIEDTQYF.

The chain has TRBV7-9 and TRBJ1-1, with TRBD1 matching 10 bases. CDR3 size: 17 residues. The V gene's germline CDR1 is SEHNR and CDR2 FQNEAQ (reference sequence). The V segment lost 4 bases and the J segment 3 bases; nucleotides outside the gene matches: 11. The CDR3 region has the DNA TGTGCCAGCAGCTCCCCGGGACAGGGGTCGGGGTACACTGAAGCTTTCTTT. Its translation is CASSSPGQGSGYTEAFF. The full variable domain, its missing parts supplied by reference TRBV7-9 and TRBJ1-1, is DTGVSQNPRHKITKRGQNVTFRCDPISEHNRLYWYRQTLGQGPEFLTYFQNEAQLEKSRLLSDRFSAERPKGSFSTLEIQRTEQGDSAMYLCASSSPGQGSGYTEAFFGQGTRLTVV.